Each of the 6 T cell receptor beta chains below was sequenced from the same sample in a study of blood T cell repertoires in COVID-19. Profiling relied on immunoSEQ multiplex PCR, and the TCRdb table lists in-frame clones only, not all of them. Of 90,000 to 110,000 clones listed, roughly 85% are singletons. The sequenced sample consisted of peripheral blood. All receptors come from an elderly woman with acute or convalescent COVID-19.

The V and J genes are TRBV10-3 and TRBJ2-7; D perhaps matches TRBD1 (6 bases). Trimming pared 3 bases from V and 3 bases from J, leaving 9 bases between. Germline V gives CDR1 ENHRY, CDR2 SYGVKD. The CDR3 has 13 residues. Here the CDR3 DNA reads TGTGCCATCAGTGATCTCAGGGGCTACGAGCAGTACTTC. Its protein is CAISDLRGYEQYF.

This clone was observed a few times. The chain uses TRBV9 and TRBJ2-7, with 10 bases aligning to TRBD1. The CDR3 extends over 15 amino acids. The V and J ends lost 1 base and 5 bases, in that order; junction bases with no gene match: 6. The germline V gene encodes CDR1 SGDLS and CDR2 YYNGEE. The CDR3, as DNA: TGTGCCAGCAGCGTAAATCTAGGACAGGGGGACGAGCAGTACTTC. Its protein is CASSVNLGQGDEQYF.

The chain employs TRBV14 and TRBJ1-1; D is undetermined. The germline CDR1 and CDR2 sequences are SGHDN and FVKESK. This CDR3 region has 15 residues. Trimming took off 1 base at V and 1 base at J, with 10 bases between the two ends. The CDR3 sequence is CASSQGGGWNTEAFF. DNA of the CDR3: TGTGCCAGCAGCCAAGGGGGAGGGTGGAACACTGAAGCTTTCTTT.

The chain is built from TRBV9 and TRBJ2-4; 7 positions agree with TRBD1. The trim removed 3 bases at V and 10 bases at J, leaving 7 bases unmatched. Per the germline V gene, CDR1 is SGDLS and CDR2 is YYNGEE. CDR3 size: 13 residues. Here the CDR3 DNA reads TGTGCCAGCAGCGCTGGGACAGTCCCTATTCAGTACTTC. Translating gives CASSAGTVPIQYF. Together with reference TRBV9 and TRBJ2-4, the CDR3 gives the full variable domain: DSGVTQTPKHLITATGQRVTLRCSPRSGDLSVYWYQQSLDQGLQFLIQYYNGEERAKGNILERFSAQQFPDLHSELNLSSLELGDSALYFCASSAGTVPIQYFGAGTRLSVL.

This sequence joins TRBV28 and TRBJ2-1, with TRBD2 identical over 8 bases. CDR3 length equals 15 residues. Germline CDR1 reads MDHEN; CDR2 reads SYDVKM. V was pared by 6 bases and J by 4 bases, with 8 bases of the junction left unmatched. The CDR3 DNA reads TGTGCCAGCAGCCGGAGCGGGAGTATTTACAATGAGCAGTTCTTC. Protein: CASSRSGSIYNEQFF.

The V call is TRBV27, the J call TRBJ2-7; 12 bases line up with TRBD2. Germline V gene lookup returns CDR1 MNHEY and CDR2 SMNVEV (reference sequence). Losses at the gene ends were 5 bases for V and 4 bases for J; bases not matched to a gene: 6. This CDR3 is 15 amino acids long. The DNA for the CDR3 is TGTGCCAGCAGTCAGACTAGCGGGAGTGTTTACGAGCAGTACTTC. It specifies CASSQTSGSVYEQYF.